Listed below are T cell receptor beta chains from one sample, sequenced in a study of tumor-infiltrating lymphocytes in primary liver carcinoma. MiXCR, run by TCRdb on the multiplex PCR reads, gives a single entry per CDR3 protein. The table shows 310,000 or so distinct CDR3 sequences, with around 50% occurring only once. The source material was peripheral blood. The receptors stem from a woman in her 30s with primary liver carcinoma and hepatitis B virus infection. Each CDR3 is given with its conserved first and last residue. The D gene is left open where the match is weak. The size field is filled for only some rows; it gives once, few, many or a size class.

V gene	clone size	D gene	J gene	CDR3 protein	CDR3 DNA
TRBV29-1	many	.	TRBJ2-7	CSVADGSYEQYF	TGCAGCGTGGCCGACGGGTCCTACGAGCAGTACTTC
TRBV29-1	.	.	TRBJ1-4	CSVRSANEKLFF	TGCAGCGTTAGAAGTGCTAATGAAAAACTGTTTTTT
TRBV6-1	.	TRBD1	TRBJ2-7	CASSDAGTGPEQYF	TGTGCCAGCAGTGACGCCGGGACAGGGCCCGAGCAGTACTTC
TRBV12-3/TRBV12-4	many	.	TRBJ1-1	CASSRAQAAFF	TGTGCCAGCAGTCGGGCCCAAGCAGCTTTCTTT
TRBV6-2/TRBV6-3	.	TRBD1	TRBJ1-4	CASSPLGTGNEKLFF	TGCGCCAGCAGTCCCCTCGGGACAGGGAATGAAAAACTGTTTTTT
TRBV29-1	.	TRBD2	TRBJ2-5	CSVMGREVGTHYF	TGCAGCGTTATGGGTCGGGAGGTGGGGACCCACTACTTC
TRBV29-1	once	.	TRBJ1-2	CSTRADWSRGYTF	TGCAGCACCCGGGCAGACTGGTCTCGTGGCTACACCTTC
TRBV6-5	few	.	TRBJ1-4	CASSYIVGNEKLFF	TGTGCCAGCAGTTATATTGTTGGTAATGAAAAACTGTTTTTT
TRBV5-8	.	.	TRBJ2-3	CACTNRSGLIGDTQYF	TGTGCCTGCACAAACAGGAGCGGTCTAATTGGAGATACGCAGTATTTT
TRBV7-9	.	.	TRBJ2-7	CASSLPVGEMYEQYF	TGTGCCAGCAGCCTCCCCGTCGGGGAGATGTACGAGCAGTACTTC
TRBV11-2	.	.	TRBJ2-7	CTSSLRDHEQYF	TGTACCAGCAGCTTAAGAGACCACGAGCAGTACTTC
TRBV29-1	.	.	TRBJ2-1	CSVEESPHSYNEQFF	TGCAGCGTTGAGGAGTCTCCCCACTCCTACAATGAGCAGTTCTTC
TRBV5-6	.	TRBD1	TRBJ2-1	CASSSSVGQNEQFF	TGTGCCAGCAGCTCTTCGGTGGGACAGAATGAGCAGTTCTTC
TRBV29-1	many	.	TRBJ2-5	CSVEGSEETQYF	TGCAGCGTTGAAGGTTCAGAGGAGACCCAGTACTTC
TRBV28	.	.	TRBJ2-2	CASKRQGITGELYF	TGTGCCAGCAAAAGGCAGGGAATCACCGGGGAGCTGTATTTT
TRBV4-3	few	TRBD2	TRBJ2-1	CASSQDLLTSGVNEQFF	TGCGCCAGCAGCCAAGATTTACTAACTAGCGGAGTCAATGAGCAGTTCTTC
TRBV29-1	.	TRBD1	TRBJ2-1	CNMRQGKNEQFF	TGCAACATGAGACAGGGAAAGAATGAGCAGTTCTTC
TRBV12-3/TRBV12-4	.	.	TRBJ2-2	CASSGASLFYTWELFF	TGTGCCAGCAGTGGGGCTTCACTCTTCTACACCTGGGAGCTGTTTTTT
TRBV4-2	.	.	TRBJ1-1	CASSQGDGRNTEAFF	TGTGCCAGCAGCCAAGGTGACGGACGGAACACTGAAGCTTTCTTT
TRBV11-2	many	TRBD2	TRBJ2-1	CASSQGLADYNEQFF	TGTGCCAGCAGCCAGGGACTAGCGGACTACAATGAGCAGTTCTTC
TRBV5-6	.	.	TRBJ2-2	CAGSLASRVTGELFF	TGTGCTGGCAGCTTGGCTTCCAGAGTCACCGGGGAGCTGTTTTTT
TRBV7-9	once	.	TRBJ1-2	CASSYQTLGYGYTF	TGTGCCAGCAGCTACCAGACCCTTGGCTATGGCTACACCTTC
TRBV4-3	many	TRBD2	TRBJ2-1	CASSQGSGSFNEQFF	TGCGCCAGCAGCCAAGGTAGCGGGAGTTTTAATGAGCAGTTCTTC
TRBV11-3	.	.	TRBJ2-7	CASSVGGGREQCF	TGTGCCAGCAGCGTGGGAGGAGGGCGAGAGCAGTGCTTC
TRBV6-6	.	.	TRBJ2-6	CVNSKVGSGANVLTF	TGTGTCAACAGCAAAGTTGGGTCTGGGGCCAACGTCCTGACTTTC
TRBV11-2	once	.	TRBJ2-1	CASSTRTGDNEQFF	TGTGCCAGCAGCACCCGGACGGGCGACAATGAGCAGTTCTTC
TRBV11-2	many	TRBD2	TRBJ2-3	CASSFAIAGDLDTQYF	TGTGCCAGCAGCTTCGCCATAGCGGGAGATTTGGATACGCAGTATTTT
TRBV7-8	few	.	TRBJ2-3	CASSFEANRRTDTQYF	TGTGCCAGCAGCTTTGAGGCCAACCGCCGCACAGATACGCAGTATTTT
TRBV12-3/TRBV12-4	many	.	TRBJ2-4	CASSPGIAKNIQYF	TGTGCCAGCAGTCCTGGAATAGCCAAAAACATTCAGTACTTC
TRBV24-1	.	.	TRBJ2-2	CATRKGTGELFF	TGTGCCACCCGAAAAGGCACCGGGGAGCTGTTTTTT
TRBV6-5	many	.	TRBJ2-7	CASSYGSTGYEQYF	TGTGCCAGCAGTTACGGGTCGACAGGCTACGAGCAGTACTTC
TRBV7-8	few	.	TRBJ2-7	CASSLAQSWASLDYEQYF	TGTGCCAGCAGCTTAGCGCAGTCCTGGGCTAGCCTCGACTACGAGCAGTACTTC
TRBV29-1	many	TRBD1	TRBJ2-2	CSARQGRHGELFF	TGCAGCGCCCGACAGGGGCGGCACGGGGAGCTGTTTTTT
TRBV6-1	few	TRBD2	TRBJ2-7	CASSEGLGHAFPYEQYF	TGTGCCAGCAGCGAGGGACTAGGACACGCGTTCCCCTACGAGCAGTACTTC
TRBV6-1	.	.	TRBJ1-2	CASSEGPGRSYTF	TGTGCCAGCAGTGAAGGACCCGGGCGTAGCTACACCTTC
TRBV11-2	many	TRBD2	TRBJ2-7	CASSRQAGAEYEQYF	TGTGCCAGCAGCCGTCAGGCGGGAGCAGAATACGAGCAGTACTTC
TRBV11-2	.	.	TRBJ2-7	CASSLVGVWKEQYF	TGTGCCAGCAGCTTAGTGGGGGTATGGAAGGAGCAGTACTTC
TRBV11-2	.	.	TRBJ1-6	CASSLPRDGSPHHF	TGTGCCAGCAGCCTTCCCCGGGACGGCTCACCCCACCACTTT
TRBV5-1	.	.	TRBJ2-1	CASSLDFSSYNEQFF	TGCGCCAGCAGCTTGGACTTTAGCTCCTACAATGAGCAGTTCTTC
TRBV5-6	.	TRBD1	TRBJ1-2	CASSSDRTGSYTF	TGTGCCAGCAGCTCGGACAGGACTGGTAGCTACACCTTC
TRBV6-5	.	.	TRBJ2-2	CASSRWTSRAGELFF	TGTGCCAGCAGTCGCTGGACTTCCCGAGCCGGGGAGCTGTTTTTT
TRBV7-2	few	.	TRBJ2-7	CASSVDTGIWYEQYF	TGTGCCAGCAGCGTCGATACTGGGATATGGTACGAGCAGTACTTC
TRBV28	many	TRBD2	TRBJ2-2	CASREPLADTGELFF	TGTGCCAGCAGAGAGCCACTAGCGGACACCGGGGAGCTGTTTTTT
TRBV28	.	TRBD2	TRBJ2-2	CASSRWTSGGVTGELFF	TGTGCCAGCAGTCGCTGGACTAGCGGGGGAGTTACCGGGGAGCTGTTTTTT
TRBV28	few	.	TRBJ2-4	CASSFRSTHLAKNIQYF	TGTGCCAGCAGTTTCCGATCCACCCATCTAGCCAAAAACATTCAGTACTTC
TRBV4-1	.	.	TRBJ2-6	CASSQRGTGTPDSGANVLTF	TGCGCCAGCAGCCAGAGGGGAACCGGGACACCTGACTCTGGGGCCAACGTCCTGACTTTC
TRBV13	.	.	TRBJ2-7	CASSLGWYEQYF	TGTGCCAGCAGCTTAGGTTGGTACGAGCAGTACTTC
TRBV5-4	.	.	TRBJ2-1	CASSLAPFIGYYNEQFF	TGTGCCAGCAGCTTGGCCCCGTTCATCGGCTACTACAATGAGCAGTTCTTC